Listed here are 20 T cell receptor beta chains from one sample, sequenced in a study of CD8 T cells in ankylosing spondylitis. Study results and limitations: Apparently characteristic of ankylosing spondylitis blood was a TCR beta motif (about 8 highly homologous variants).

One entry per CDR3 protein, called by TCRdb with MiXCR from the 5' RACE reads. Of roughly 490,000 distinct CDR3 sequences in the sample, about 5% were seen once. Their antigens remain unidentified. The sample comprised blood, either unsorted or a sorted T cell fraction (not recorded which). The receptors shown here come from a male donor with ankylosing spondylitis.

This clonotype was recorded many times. The CDR3 sequence is CASSYLRLGTEAFF. The CDR3 coding sequence is TGTGCCAGCAGTTACCTTAGGTTGGGCACTGAAGCTTTCTTT. The chain recombines TRBV6-5 with TRBJ1-1; D call uncertain. This CDR3 is 14 amino acids long. Trimming stripped 2 bases from V and 4 bases from J, with 11 bases between. CDR1 and CDR2 (germline): MNHEY, SVGAGI.

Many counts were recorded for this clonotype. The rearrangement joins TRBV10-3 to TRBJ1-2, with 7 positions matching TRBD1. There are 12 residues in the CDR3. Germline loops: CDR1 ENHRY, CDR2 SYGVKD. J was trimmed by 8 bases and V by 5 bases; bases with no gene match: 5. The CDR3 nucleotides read TGTGCCATCAGTAAAGACAGGGACGGCTACACCTTC. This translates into CAISKDRDGYTF.

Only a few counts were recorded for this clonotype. The CDR3 bases are TGTGCCAGCTCACGAATATCGGCAGCAACTAATGAAAAACTGTTTTTT. Amino acids: CASSRISAATNEKLFF. The chain recombines TRBV18 with TRBJ1-4, with D uncertain. The V gene lost 4 bases and the J gene lost 0 bases, with 12 bases spanning the gap. CDR1 is KGHSH, CDR2 LQKENI, per germline. There are 16 residues in the CDR3. Variable domain in full (rest from reference TRBV18 and TRBJ1-4): NAGVMQNPRHLVRRRGQEARLRCSPMKGHSHVYWYRQLPEEGLKFMVYLQKENIIDESGMPKERFSAEFPKEGPSILRIQQVVRGDSAAYFCASSRISAATNEKLFFGSGTQLSVL.

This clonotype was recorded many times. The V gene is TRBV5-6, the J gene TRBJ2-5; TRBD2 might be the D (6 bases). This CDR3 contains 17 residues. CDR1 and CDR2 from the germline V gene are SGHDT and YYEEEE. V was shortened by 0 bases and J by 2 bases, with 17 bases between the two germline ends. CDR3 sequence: CASSLGLLAPLQETQYF. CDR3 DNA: TGTGCCAGCAGCTTGGGCCTCCTAGCGCCCCTTCAAGAGACCCAGTACTTC.

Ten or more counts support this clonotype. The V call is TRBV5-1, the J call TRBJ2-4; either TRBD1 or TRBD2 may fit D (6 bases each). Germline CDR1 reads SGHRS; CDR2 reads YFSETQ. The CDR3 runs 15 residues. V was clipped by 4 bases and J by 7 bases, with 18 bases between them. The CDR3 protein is CASSTEAGGGNIQYF. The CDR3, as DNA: TGCGCCAGCAGCACAGAGGCCGGGGGCGGTAACATTCAGTACTTC.

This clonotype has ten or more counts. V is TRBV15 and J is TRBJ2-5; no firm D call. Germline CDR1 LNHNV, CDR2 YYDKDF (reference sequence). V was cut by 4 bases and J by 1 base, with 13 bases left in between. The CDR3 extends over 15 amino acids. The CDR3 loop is CATSTQSDFQETQYF. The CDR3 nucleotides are TGTGCCACCAGCACCCAAAGCGACTTCCAAGAGACCCAGTACTTC.

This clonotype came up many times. This CDR3 is CASSSTGAGETQYF. DNA for the CDR3: TGCGCCAGCAGCTCAACAGGGGCTGGGGAGACCCAGTACTTC. This chain joins TRBV5-1 and TRBJ2-5; 7 bases are a match to TRBD1. Per germline, CDR1 SGHRS and CDR2 YFSETQ. J gave up 5 bases and V 3 bases, and 7 bases lay outside the gene matches. The CDR3 is made up of 14 amino acids.

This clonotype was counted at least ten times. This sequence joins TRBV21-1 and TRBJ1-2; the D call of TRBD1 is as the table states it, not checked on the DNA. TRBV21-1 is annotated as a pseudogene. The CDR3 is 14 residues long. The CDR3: CASSNHRFNYGYTF. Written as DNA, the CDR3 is TGTGCCAGCAGCAATCACAGGTTTAACTATGGCTACACCTTC.

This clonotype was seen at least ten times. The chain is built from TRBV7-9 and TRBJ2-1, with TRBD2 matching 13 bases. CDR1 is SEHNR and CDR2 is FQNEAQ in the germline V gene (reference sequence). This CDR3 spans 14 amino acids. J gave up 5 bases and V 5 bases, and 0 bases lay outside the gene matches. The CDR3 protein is CASSGTSGDNEQFF. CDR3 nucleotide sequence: TGTGCCAGCAGCGGGACTAGCGGGGACAATGAGCAGTTCTTC.

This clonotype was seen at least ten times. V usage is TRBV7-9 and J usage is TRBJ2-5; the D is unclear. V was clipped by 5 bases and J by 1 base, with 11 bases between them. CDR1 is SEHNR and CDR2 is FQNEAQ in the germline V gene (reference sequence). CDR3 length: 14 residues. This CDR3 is CASSQRTIQETQYF. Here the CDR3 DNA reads TGTGCCAGCAGCCAAAGAACTATCCAAGAGACCCAGTACTTC. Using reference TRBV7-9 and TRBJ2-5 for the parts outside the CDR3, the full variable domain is DTGVSQNPRHKITKRGQNVTFRCDPISEHNRLYWYRQTLGQGPEFLTYFQNEAQLEKSRLLSDRFSAERPKGSFSTLEIQRTEQGDSAMYLCASSQRTIQETQYFGPGTRLLVL.

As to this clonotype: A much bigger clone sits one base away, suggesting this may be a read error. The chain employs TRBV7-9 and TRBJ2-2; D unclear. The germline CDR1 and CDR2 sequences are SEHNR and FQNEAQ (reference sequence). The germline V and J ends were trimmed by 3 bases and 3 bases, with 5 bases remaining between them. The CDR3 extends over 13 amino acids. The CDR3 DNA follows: TGTGCCAGCAGCTTTAGTCACACCGGGGAGCTGTTTTTT. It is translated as CASSFSHTGELFF.

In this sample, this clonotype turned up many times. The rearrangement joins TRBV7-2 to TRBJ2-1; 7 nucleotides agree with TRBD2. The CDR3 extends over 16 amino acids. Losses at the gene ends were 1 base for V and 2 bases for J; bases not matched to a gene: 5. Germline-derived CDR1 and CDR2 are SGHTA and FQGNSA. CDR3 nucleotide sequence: TGTGCCAGCAGCTTAGTGGGCGGGAGCGCCTACAATGAGCAGTTCTTC. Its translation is CASSLVGGSAYNEQFF.

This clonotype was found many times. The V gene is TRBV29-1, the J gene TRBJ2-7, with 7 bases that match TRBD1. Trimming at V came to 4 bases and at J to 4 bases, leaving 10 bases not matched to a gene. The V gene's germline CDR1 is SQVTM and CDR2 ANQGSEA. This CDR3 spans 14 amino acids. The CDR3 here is CSVVLNQGVYEQYF. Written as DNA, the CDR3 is TGCAGCGTTGTGCTTAACCAGGGGGTGTACGAGCAGTACTTC.

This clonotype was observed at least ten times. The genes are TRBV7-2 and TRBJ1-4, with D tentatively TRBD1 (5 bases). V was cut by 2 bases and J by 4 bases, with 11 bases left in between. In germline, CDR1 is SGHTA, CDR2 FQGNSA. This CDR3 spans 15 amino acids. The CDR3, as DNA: TGTGCCAGCAGCTTATCCCGACAGAATAATGAAAAACTGTTTTTT. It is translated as CASSLSRQNNEKLFF.

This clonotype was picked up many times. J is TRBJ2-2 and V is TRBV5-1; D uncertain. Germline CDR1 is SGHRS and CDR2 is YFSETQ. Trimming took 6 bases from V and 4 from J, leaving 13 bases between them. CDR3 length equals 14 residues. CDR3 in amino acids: CASTFAPGTGELFF. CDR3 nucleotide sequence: TGCGCCAGCACCTTCGCCCCGGGCACCGGGGAGCTGTTTTTT.

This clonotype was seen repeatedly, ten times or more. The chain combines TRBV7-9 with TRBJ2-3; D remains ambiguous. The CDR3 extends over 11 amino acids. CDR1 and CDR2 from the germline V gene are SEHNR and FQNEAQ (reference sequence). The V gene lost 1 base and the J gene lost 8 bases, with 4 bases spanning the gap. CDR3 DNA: TGTGCCAGCAGCTTAGTTAGTACGCAGTATTTT. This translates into CASSLVSTQYF. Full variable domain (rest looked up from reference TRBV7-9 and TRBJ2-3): DTGVSQNPRHKITKRGQNVTFRCDPISEHNRLYWYRQTLGQGPEFLTYFQNEAQLEKSRLLSDRFSAERPKGSFSTLEIQRTEQGDSAMYLCASSLVSTQYFGPGTRLTVL.

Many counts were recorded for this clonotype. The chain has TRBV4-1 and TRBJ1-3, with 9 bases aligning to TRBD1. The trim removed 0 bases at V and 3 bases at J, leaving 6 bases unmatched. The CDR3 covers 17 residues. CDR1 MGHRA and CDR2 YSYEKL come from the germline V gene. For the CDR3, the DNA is TGCGCCAGCAGCCAAGATCGGGACAGGGCTAATGGAAACACCATATATTTT. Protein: CASSQDRDRANGNTIYF.

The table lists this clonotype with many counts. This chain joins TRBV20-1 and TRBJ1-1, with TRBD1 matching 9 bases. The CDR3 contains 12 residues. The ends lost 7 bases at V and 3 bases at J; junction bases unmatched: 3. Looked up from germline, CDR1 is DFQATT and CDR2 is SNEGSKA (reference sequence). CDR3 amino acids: CSVGTGHTEAFF. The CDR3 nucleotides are TGCAGTGTTGGGACAGGGCACACTGAAGCTTTCTTT.

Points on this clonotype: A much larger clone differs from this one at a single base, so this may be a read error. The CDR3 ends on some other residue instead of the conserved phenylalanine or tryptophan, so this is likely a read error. The CDR3 bases are TGTGCCATCAGTGCGGACAATGAGCAGTTCTCC. It specifies CAISADNEQFS. The chain carries TRBV10-3 and TRBJ2-1; D gene uncertain. CDR1 is ENHRY and CDR2 is SYGVKD in the germline V gene. There are 11 residues in the CDR3. V lost 4 bases, J lost 5 bases, and 3 bases lay in between.

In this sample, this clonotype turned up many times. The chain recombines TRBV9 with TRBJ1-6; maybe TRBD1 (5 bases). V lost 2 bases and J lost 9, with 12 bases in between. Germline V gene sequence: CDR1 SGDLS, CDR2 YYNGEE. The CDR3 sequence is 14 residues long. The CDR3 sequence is CASSVRELSSPLHF. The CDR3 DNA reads TGTGCCAGCAGCGTCAGGGAGCTGAGTTCACCCCTCCACTTT.